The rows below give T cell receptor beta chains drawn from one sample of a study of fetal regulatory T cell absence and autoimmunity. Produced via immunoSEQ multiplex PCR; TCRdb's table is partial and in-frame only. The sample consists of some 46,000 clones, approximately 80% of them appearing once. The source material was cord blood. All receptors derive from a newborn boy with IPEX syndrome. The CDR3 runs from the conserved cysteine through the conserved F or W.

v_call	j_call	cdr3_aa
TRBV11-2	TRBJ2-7	CASSLVATAFGGEQYF
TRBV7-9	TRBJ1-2	CASSFGGQDLYGYTF
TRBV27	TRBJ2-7	CASGGGYEQYF
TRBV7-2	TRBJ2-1	CASSPRGLLYNEQFF
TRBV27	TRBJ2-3	CASSPISQRGTTDTQYF
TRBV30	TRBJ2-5	CAWRTGETQYF
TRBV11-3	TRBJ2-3	CASSPGQGTDTQYF
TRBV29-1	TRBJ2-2	CSVGLGHTGELFF
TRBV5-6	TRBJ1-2	CASSWESYSVGGYTF
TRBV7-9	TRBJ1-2	CASSSWTGKFYGYTF
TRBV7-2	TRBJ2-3	CASSYRAPTDTQYF
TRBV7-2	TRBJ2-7	CASSLRAGSSYEQYF
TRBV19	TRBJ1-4	CASSIPGATNEKLFF
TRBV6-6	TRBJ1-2	CASSYRQGGGYTF
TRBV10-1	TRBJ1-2	CASSESTRGGNGYTF
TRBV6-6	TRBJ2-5	CASSRTSGGQETQYF
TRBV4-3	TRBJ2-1	CASSQEGTGTSLVREQFF
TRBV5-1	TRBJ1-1	CASSLGQGAWDTEAFF